This T cell receptor beta chain was found in a study of shared clonotypes between healthy human individuals. Using immunoSEQ multiplex PCR, the repertoire was profiled, and TCRdb retains in-frame clones only, with some absent. This table holds around 1.4 million clones, roughly 98.5% found once. The CDR3 sequence is 13 residues long. Trimming stripped 7 bases from V and 4 bases from J, with 13 bases between. CDR1 is LNHDA, CDR2 SQIVND, per germline (reference sequence). The origin of this receptor is a man under 40 in good health. Sequencing used naive CD4+ T cells sorted from blood. Subset described: CD45RA+ positively selected. V is TRBV19 and J is TRBJ1-2; unclear D gene. The CDR3 loop is CASTMGHPYGYTF. The CDR3 DNA is TGTGCCAGTACCATGGGTCACCCCTATGGCTACACCTTC.